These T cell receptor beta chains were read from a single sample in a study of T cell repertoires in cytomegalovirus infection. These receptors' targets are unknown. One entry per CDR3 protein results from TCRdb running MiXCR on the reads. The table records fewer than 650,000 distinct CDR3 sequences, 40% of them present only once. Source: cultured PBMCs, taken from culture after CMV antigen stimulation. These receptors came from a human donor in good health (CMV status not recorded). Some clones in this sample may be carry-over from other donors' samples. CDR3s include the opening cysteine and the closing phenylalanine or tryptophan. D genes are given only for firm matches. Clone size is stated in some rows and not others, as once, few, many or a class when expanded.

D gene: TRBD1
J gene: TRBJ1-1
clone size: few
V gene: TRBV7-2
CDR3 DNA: TGTGCCAGCAGCCAGGGACAGATGGAGACTGAAGCTTTCTTT
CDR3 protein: CASSQGQMETEAFF

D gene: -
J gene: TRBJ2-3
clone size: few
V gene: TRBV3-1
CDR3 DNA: TGTGCCAGCAGTCCGACATTGAGGGATACGCAGTATTTT
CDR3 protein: CASSPTLRDTQYF

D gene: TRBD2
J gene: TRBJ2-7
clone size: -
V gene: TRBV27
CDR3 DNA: TGTGCCAGCAGTTTATTCGTCGGCGGGAGGGCCGGGGAGCAGTACTTC
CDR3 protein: CASSLFVGGRAGEQYF

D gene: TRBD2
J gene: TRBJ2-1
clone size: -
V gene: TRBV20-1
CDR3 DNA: TGCAGTGCTAGGGGGACTAGTGTTCTTGAGCAGTTCTTC
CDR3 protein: CSARGTSVLEQFF

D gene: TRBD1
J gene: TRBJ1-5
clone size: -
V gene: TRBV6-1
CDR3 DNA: TGTGCCAGCAGTGGGACAGGGTGGTCGAATAGCAATCAGCCCCAGCATTTT
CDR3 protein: CASSGTGWSNSNQPQHF

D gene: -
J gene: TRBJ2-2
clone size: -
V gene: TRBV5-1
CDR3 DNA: TGCGCCAGCAGCTTGGAAGGGGGACAAAACACCGGGGAGCTGTTTTTT
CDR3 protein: CASSLEGGQNTGELFF

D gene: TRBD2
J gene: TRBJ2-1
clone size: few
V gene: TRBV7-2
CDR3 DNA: TGTGCCAGCAGTTCAACCGTTGGGACTAGCGGATACAATGAGCAGTTCTTC
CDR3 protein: CASSSTVGTSGYNEQFF

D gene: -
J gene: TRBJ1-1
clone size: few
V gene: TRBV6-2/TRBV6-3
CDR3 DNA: TGTGCCAGCAGTCCAGGGCAGCTCACTGAAGCTTTCTTT
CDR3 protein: CASSPGQLTEAFF

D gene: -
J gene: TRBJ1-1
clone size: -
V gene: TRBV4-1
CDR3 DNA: TGCGCCAGCAGACAACCCACCGGGAAGCTCGCCGGCGAAGCTTTCTTT
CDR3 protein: CASRQPTGKLAGEAFF

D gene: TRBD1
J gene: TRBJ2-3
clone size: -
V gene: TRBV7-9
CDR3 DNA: TGTGCCAGCACCCATAGTAGGGTGGGACAGGGAGTACGCACAGATACGCAGTATTTT
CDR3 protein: CASTHSRVGQGVRTDTQYF

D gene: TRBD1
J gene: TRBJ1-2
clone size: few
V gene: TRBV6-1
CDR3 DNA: TGTGCCAGCGAAGGACAGGGGAATAACTATGGCTACACCTTC
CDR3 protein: CASEGQGNNYGYTF

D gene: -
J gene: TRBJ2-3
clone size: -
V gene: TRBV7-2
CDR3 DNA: TGTGCCAGCAGCTTAGAACAGGGCCCAGATACGCAGTATTTT
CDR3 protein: CASSLEQGPDTQYF

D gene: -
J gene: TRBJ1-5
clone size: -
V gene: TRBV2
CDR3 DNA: TGTGCCAGCAGCCGCGGGGTCGGCAATCAGCCCCAGCATTTT
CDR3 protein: CASSRGVGNQPQHF

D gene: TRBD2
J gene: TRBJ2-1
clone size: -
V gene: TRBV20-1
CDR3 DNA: TGCAGTGCTACTCTCCCGACTAGCGACTACAATGAGCAGTTCTTC
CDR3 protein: CSATLPTSDYNEQFF

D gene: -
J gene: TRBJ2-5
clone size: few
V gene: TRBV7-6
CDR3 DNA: TGTGCCAGCAGCCACCAACGGACCCAGTACTTC
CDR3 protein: CASSHQRTQYF

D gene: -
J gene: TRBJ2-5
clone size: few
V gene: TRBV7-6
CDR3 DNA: TGTGCCAGCAGCTCGGGGGCGGGGGTAGAGACCCAGTACTTC
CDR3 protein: CASSSGAGVETQYF

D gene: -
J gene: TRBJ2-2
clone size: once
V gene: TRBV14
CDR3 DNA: TGTGCCAGCAGCCAAGTAATGGGGCATATCGGGGAGCTGTTTTTT
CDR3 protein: CASSQVMGHIGELFF

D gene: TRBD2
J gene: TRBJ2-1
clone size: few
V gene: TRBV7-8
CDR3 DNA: TGTGCCAGCAGCTTAGAGAGCGGGGTCGGTAATGAGCAGTTCTTC
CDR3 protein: CASSLESGVGNEQFF

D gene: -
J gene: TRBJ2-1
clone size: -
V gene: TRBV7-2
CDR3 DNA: TGTGCCAGCAGCTTATCGGTGGGGGAGGCCCACAATGAGCAGTTCTTC
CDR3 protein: CASSLSVGEAHNEQFF

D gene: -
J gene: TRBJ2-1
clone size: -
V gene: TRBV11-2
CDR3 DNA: TGTGCCAGCAGCTTGCGACAGTCATACAATGAGCAGTTCTTC
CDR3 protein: CASSLRQSYNEQFF

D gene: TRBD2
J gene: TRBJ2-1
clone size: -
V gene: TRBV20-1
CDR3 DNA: TGCAGTGCTAGAGATGTCGGACTAGCGGGAGGGCCGGATGAGCAGTTCTTC
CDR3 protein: CSARDVGLAGGPDEQFF

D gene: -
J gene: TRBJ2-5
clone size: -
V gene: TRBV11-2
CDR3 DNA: TGTGCCAGCAGCTGGGGGTGGCAGGGGGGGGCAGAGACCCAGTACTTC
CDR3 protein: CASSWGWQGGAETQYF

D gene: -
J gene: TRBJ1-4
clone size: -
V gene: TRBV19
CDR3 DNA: TGTGCCAGTAGACCTACAGGAGTATTAAATGAAAAACTGTTTTTT
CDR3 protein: CASRPTGVLNEKLFF

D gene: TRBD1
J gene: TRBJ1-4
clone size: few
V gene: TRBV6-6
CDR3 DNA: TGTGCCAGCAGTCCACAGGGGGGGGGGAAACTGTTTTTT
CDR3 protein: CASSPQGGGKLFF

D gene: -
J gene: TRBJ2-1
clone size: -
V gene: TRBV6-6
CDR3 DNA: TGTGCCAGCAGTTTCCCTCGGGGCGGGCGAAATAATGAGCAGTTCTTC
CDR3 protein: CASSFPRGGRNNEQFF

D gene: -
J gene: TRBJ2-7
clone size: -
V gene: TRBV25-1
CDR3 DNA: TGTGCCAGCAGTGAATCTAAGGGGCTAACCTACGAGCAGTACTTC
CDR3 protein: CASSESKGLTYEQYF

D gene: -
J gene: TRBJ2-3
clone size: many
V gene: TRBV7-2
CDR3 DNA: TGTGCCAGCAGCTTCCGGGGAGGCACAGATACGCAGTATTTT
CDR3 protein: CASSFRGGTDTQYF

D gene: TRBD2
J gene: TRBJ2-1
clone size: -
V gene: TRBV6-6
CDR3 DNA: TGTGCCAGCAGTTACTCGGCTGGCGGGAGCTCCTACAATGAGCAGTTCTTC
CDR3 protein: CASSYSAGGSSYNEQFF

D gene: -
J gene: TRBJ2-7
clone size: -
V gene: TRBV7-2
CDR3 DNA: TGTGCCAGCAGCTTAGTAACCCACCAGAGTTACGAGCAGTACTTC
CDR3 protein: CASSLVTHQSYEQYF

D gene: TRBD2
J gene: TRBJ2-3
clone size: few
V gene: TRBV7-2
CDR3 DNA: TGTGCCAGCAGTTATAGCGGGAGCGGGGGAGATACGCAGTATTTT
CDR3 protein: CASSYSGSGGDTQYF

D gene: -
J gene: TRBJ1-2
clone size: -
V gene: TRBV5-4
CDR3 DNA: TGTGCCAGCAGCTTCTATGCGGCCAGGGACTATGGCTACACCTTC
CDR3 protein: CASSFYAARDYGYTF

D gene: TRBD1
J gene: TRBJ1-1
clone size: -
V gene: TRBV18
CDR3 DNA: TGTGCCAGCTCACCACCGGTACAGGGGGCGAACACTGAAGCTTTCTTT
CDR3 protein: CASSPPVQGANTEAFF

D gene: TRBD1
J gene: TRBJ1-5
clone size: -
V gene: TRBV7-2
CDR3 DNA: TGTGCCAGCAGCTTTGCGGGACAGGCCTATCAGCCCCAGCATTTT
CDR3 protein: CASSFAGQAYQPQHF

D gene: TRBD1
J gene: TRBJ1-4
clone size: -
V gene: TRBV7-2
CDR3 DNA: TGTGCCAGCAGCTTAGCGCCCGGGACAGCCTCAACTAATGAAAAACTGTTTTTT
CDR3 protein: CASSLAPGTASTNEKLFF

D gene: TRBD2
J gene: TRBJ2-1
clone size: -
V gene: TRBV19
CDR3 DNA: TGTGCCAGTAGTATGAGCGGGGGGTACAATGAGCAGTTCTTC
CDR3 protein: CASSMSGGYNEQFF

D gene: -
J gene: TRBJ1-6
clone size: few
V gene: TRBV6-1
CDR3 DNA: TGTGCCAGCAGCGTGGGGGACCTTAATTCACCCCTCCACTTT
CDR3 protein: CASSVGDLNSPLHF

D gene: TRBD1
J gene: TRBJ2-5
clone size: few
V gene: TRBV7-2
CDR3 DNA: TGTGCCAGCAGCCAGGGGGTGACCCAGTACTTC
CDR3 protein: CASSQGVTQYF

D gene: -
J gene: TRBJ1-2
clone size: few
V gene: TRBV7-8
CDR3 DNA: TGTGCCAGCAGCCGAGAACTAAGGACTGGCTACACCTTC
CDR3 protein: CASSRELRTGYTF

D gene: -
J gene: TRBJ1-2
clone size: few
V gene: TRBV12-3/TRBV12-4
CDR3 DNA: TGTGCCAGCAGCCCCGGGCCCATGGGCTACACCTTC
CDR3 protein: CASSPGPMGYTF